A single sample gave rise to the 7 T cell receptor beta chains below, sequenced in a study. TCRdb processed the 5' RACE reads anew with MiXCR; each CDR3 protein has one entry. This sample's table has 68 distinct CDR3 sequences. The sorted Tregs were CD4+CD25+CD127-/low cells. The specimen sequenced was tumor-infiltrating Tregs sorted from the breast tumor. The source of these receptors is a female donor with breast cancer.

Note on this clonotype: This beta chain turned up in a library designed for alpha chains; as an off-target read, its abundance says little. J is TRBJ2-5 and V is TRBV7-2; 7 nucleotides match TRBD1. The CDR3 covers 13 residues. After removal of 1 base from V and 4 bases from J, the junction contained 0 bases not matched to a gene. Germline values: CDR1 SGHTA, CDR2 FQGNSA. The DNA for the CDR3 is TGTGCCAGCAGCTTAGACAGGGGAGAGACCCAGTACTTC. Its protein product is CASSLDRGETQYF.

For this clonotype: This beta chain is a stray read from a library made for alpha chains; its abundance is not meaningful. This rearrangement joins TRBV9 to TRBJ2-1; TRBD1 matches 7 bases. With V trimmed by 3 bases and J by 10 bases, 10 bases remained unmatched. CDR3 length: 14 residues. Germline V gene data show CDR1 as SGDLS and CDR2 as YYNGEE. CDR3 nucleotide sequence: TGTGCCAGCAGCGAACAGGACAGGCTCTTAGAGCAGTTCTTC. Its protein product is CASSEQDRLLEQFF.

In this sample, this clonotype turned up once. One end of the junction varies from germline; a read error may be responsible. The library was prepared for alpha chains; this beta chain is a stray read, so its frequency means little. The V gene is TRBV6-1, the J gene TRBJ2-7; D possibly corresponds to TRBD2 (5 bases). CDR1 and CDR2 (germline): MNHNS, SASEGT. The CDR3 contains 13 residues. This CDR3 reads CASTAPGTYEQYF. CDR3 coding DNA: TGTGCTAGCACCGCGCCCGGGACCTACGAGCAGTACTTC.

Concerning this clonotype: With the library built for alpha chains, this beta chain is off target and its frequency is not meaningful. The rearrangement uses TRBV15 and TRBJ1-2; no clear D gene. The CDR3 sequence is 14 residues long. The germline CDR1 and CDR2 sequences are LNHNV and YYDKDF (reference sequence). Trimming removed 0 bases at V and 8 bases at J, with 13 bases between. CDR3 sequence (DNA): TGTGCCACCAGCAGAGACGTGCAGGTGGGCGGCTACACCTTC. Protein sequence: CATSRDVQVGGYTF.

As regards this clonotype: This beta chain is an off-target read within a library intended for alpha chains, so its frequency means little. CDR3 bases: TGCGCCAGCAGCCCCGGGCCCAGGACCCTGGGCACTGAAGCTTTCTTT. Its translation is CASSPGPRTLGTEAFF. The genes are TRBV5-1 and TRBJ1-1; no firm D call. This CDR3 comprises 16 residues. Germline V gene lookup returns CDR1 SGHRS and CDR2 YFSETQ. V lost 4 bases, J lost 4 bases, and 20 bases lay in between.

This clonotype was recorded once. This beta chain is a stray read from a library made for alpha chains; its abundance is not meaningful. The chain employs TRBV7-2 and TRBJ1-1; no clear D gene. Trimming cost V 5 bases and J 0 bases, with 19 bases left between them. Germline CDR1 and CDR2: SGHTA and FQGNSA. The CDR3 spans 17 residues. CDR3 bases: TGTGCCAGCAGCCGACACGTGGGCGGGATTATGAACACTGAAGCTTTCTTT. Amino acids: CASSRHVGGIMNTEAFF. The variable domain in full, completed from reference TRBV7-2 and TRBJ1-1, reads GAGVSQSPSNKVTEKGKDVELRCDPISGHTALYWYRQSLGQGLEFLIYFQGNSAPDKSGLPSDRFSAERTGGSVSTLTIQRTQQEDSAVYLCASSRHVGGIMNTEAFFGQGTRLTVV.

A note on this clonotype: The size of this beta chain means little, since it is a stray read in a library made for alpha chains. This chain joins TRBV9 and TRBJ1-5; D gene uncertain. This CDR3 comprises 14 residues. Trimming removed 3 bases at V and 4 bases at J, with 11 bases between. CDR1 is SGDLS, CDR2 YYNGEE, per germline. Here the CDR3 reads CASSGRTGNQPQHF. In nucleotides, the CDR3 is TGTGCCAGCAGCGGAAGGACTGGAAATCAGCCCCAGCATTTT.